Listed below are T cell receptor beta chains from one sample, sequenced in a study of blood T cell repertoires in COVID-19. TCRdb keeps only in-frame clones here, not all; method: immunoSEQ multiplex PCR. Of hundreds of thousands of clones in the sample, approximately 88% were seen once. The specimen sequenced was peripheral blood. The origin of the receptors is a woman aged 45 to 65 with COVID-19, enrolled during active disease. Both conserved end residues are part of each CDR3. The D gene is left open where the match is weak. Expanded clones get a size class; other rows say once, few or many, or leave the size out.

NA | TRBJ1-5 | TRBV6-1 | NA | CASSEVFGTPYQPQHF | TGTGCCAGCAGTGAGGTTTTTGGGACACCATACCAGCCCCAGCATTTT
TRBD1 | TRBJ1-5 | TRBV19 | NA | CASSIGVRDRHNQPQHF | TGTGCCAGTAGTATTGGGGTCCGGGACAGACACAATCAGCCCCAGCATTTT
TRBD1 | TRBJ1-3 | TRBV9 | NA | CASSVQSGQSGNTIYF | TGTGCCAGCAGCGTCCAATCGGGACAGTCAGGAAACACCATATATTTT
TRBD1 | TRBJ2-7 | TRBV28 | NA | CASSDRVHEQYF | TGTGCCAGCAGTGACAGGGTCCACGAGCAGTACTTC
NA | TRBJ1-2 | TRBV5-6 | NA | CASRTAGATNYGYTF | TGTGCCAGCAGAACAGCAGGGGCAACAAACTATGGCTACACCTTC
NA | TRBJ1-1 | TRBV9 | NA | CASSATPNTEAFF | TGTGCCAGCAGCGCTACGCCGAACACTGAAGCTTTCTTT
NA | TRBJ2-1 | TRBV11-3 | NA | CASSLGGSPRNEQFF | TGTGCCAGCAGCTTAGGAGGTTCCCCACGTAATGAGCAGTTCTTC
NA | TRBJ2-7 | TRBV5-4 | NA | CASSGGQGLLYEQYF | TGTGCCAGCAGCGGAGGGCAAGGGCTACTCTACGAGCAGTACTTC
NA | TRBJ1-2 | TRBV28 | NA | CASRTQRGGGYTF | TGTGCCAGCAGAACTCAGCGGGGAGGCGGCTACACCTTC
TRBD1 | TRBJ1-1 | TRBV30 | NA | CAWSLKTGVDTEAFF | TGTGCCTGGAGTTTAAAGACAGGGGTAGACACTGAAGCTTTCTTT
NA | TRBJ1-2 | TRBV12-3/TRBV12-4 | NA | CASSRGGYGYTF | TGTGCCAGCAGTAGGGGAGGCTATGGCTACACCTTC
NA | TRBJ1-1 | TRBV11-2 | NA | CASSSWGAEAFF | TGTGCCAGCAGCTCTTGGGGGGCTGAAGCTTTCTTT
NA | TRBJ1-1 | TRBV11-1 | NA | CASSLGAAGMYTEAFF | TGTGCCAGCAGCTTAGGGGCCGCAGGGATGTACACTGAAGCTTTCTTT
NA | TRBJ1-2 | TRBV27 | NA | CASSLLQGWNYGYTF | TGTGCCAGCAGTCTTCTGCAGGGTTGGAACTATGGCTACACCTTC
TRBD2 | TRBJ2-5 | TRBV5-1 | NA | CASSSLAGEKETQYF | TGCGCCAGCAGCTCTTTAGCGGGGGAGAAAGAGACCCAGTACTTC
TRBD1 | TRBJ2-3 | TRBV7-9 | NA | CATSAGTGLTDTQYF | TGTGCCACCTCTGCCGGGACAGGGCTTACAGATACGCAGTATTTT
NA | TRBJ1-5 | TRBV12-3/TRBV12-4 | NA | CASSLERSQPQHF | TGTGCCAGCAGTTTAGAGCGATCTCAGCCCCAGCATTTT
NA | TRBJ2-1 | TRBV6-6 | NA | CASSYSVNEQFF | TGTGCCAGCAGTTACTCCGTAAATGAGCAGTTCTTC
NA | TRBJ2-2 | TRBV5-1 | once | CASSPTERGSNTGELFF | TGCGCCAGCAGCCCGACGGAGAGGGGGAGCAACACCGGGGAGCTGTTTTTT
NA | TRBJ1-2 | TRBV9 | NA | CASSGPGGLYGYTF | TGTGCCAGCAGCGGGCCGGGGGGGTTGTATGGCTACACCTTC
NA | TRBJ1-5 | TRBV19 | NA | CASSVRGGVDQPQHF | TGTGCCAGTAGTGTCCGAGGGGGTGTAGATCAGCCCCAGCATTTT
TRBD1 | TRBJ1-2 | TRBV5-6 | NA | CASSLEGTGVVLYGYTF | TGTGCCAGCAGCTTGGAAGGGACAGGGGTCGTCCTCTATGGCTACACCTTC
NA | TRBJ1-3 | TRBV5-1 | NA | CASSLAGILRGNTIYF | TGCGCCAGCAGCTTGGCCGGGATACTAAGGGGAAACACCATATATTTT
NA | TRBJ1-2 | TRBV6-5 | NA | CASSPPGGGGGYTF | TGTGCCAGCAGTCCCCCGGGAGGCGGGGGAGGCTACACCTTC
TRBD1 | TRBJ2-2 | TRBV19 | NA | CASIYQQGAPTGELFF | TGTGCCAGTATCTATCAACAGGGGGCTCCCACCGGGGAGCTGTTTTTT
NA | TRBJ1-2 | TRBV6-5 | NA | CASRTRYYGYTF | TGTGCCAGCAGGACAAGGTACTATGGCTACACCTTC
NA | TRBJ2-7 | TRBV5-1 | NA | CASSFVSRYEQYF | TGCGCCAGCAGCTTCGTATCTCGCTACGAGCAGTACTTC
NA | TRBJ2-2 | TRBV5-1 | NA | CASSLSQGIGELFF | TGCGCCAGCAGCTTGTCGCAGGGGATCGGGGAGCTGTTTTTT
TRBD2 | TRBJ2-2 | TRBV5-4 | NA | CASTSGGPTGELFF | TGTGCCAGCACCTCGGGGGGGCCCACCGGGGAGCTGTTTTTT
TRBD1 | TRBJ2-7 | TRBV2 | NA | CASGQRQGSYEQYF | TGTGCCAGCGGACAAAGACAGGGTTCCTACGAGCAGTACTTC
TRBD1 | TRBJ2-2 | TRBV2 | NA | CASGTGNGELFF | TGTGCCAGCGGGACAGGGAACGGGGAGCTGTTTTTT
NA | TRBJ2-7 | TRBV12-3/TRBV12-4 | NA | CASSSAGYEQYF | TGTGCCAGCAGTTCGGCGGGATACGAGCAGTACTTC
TRBD2 | TRBJ2-7 | TRBV4-2 | NA | CASSQEDGGGYYEQYF | TGTGCCAGCAGCCAGGAAGACGGCGGGGGGTACTACGAGCAGTACTTC
NA | TRBJ2-2 | TRBV5-1 | NA | CASSLTGTPSTGELFF | TGCGCCAGCAGCTTAACCGGGACACCTAGCACCGGGGAGCTGTTTTTT
NA | TRBJ1-5 | TRBV6-5 | few | CASSADKVNQPQHF | TGTGCCAGCAGCGCGGACAAAGTCAATCAGCCCCAGCATTTT
NA | TRBJ1-4 | TRBV19 | NA | CASSIRSSNEKLFF | TGTGCCAGTAGTATTAGAAGTTCTAATGAAAAACTGTTTTTT
TRBD1 | TRBJ2-6 | TRBV7-9 | NA | CASSGQGTSGANVLTF | TGTGCCAGCAGTGGACAGGGGACCTCTGGGGCCAACGTCCTGACTTTC
TRBD2 | TRBJ2-1 | TRBV24-1 | NA | CATSGTSGGASNEQFF | TGTGCCACCAGTGGGACTAGCGGGGGGGCCAGTAATGAGCAGTTCTTC
TRBD1 | TRBJ1-2 | TRBV3-1/TRBV3-2 | few | CASSQDLVDRAYGYTF | TGTGCCAGCAGCCAAGATCTTGTCGACAGGGCCTATGGCTACACCTTC
NA | TRBJ1-5 | TRBV11-2 | NA | CASSLGRGAVQPQHF | TGTGCCAGCAGCTTAGGGCGGGGGGCGGTTCAGCCCCAGCATTTT
TRBD2 | TRBJ2-5 | TRBV2 | once | CASSGGTSGYQETQYF | TGTGCCAGCAGTGGCGGGACTAGCGGTTACCAAGAGACCCAGTACTTC
NA | TRBJ1-2 | TRBV6-5 | NA | CASSSVGPREGYTF | TGTGCCAGCAGTTCTGTTGGGCCCAGAGAGGGCTACACCTTC
TRBD1 | TRBJ2-3 | TRBV4-1 | NA | CASSPGQGWPDTQYF | TGCGCCAGCAGCCCAGGACAGGGCTGGCCAGATACGCAGTATTTT
NA | TRBJ1-4 | TRBV11-2 | NA | CASSLGEEKLFF | TGTGCCAGCAGCTTAGGGGAGGAAAAACTGTTTTTT
NA | TRBJ2-2 | TRBV30 | NA | CAWSYGQGHGELFF | TGTGCCTGGAGTTACGGGCAGGGGCACGGGGAGCTGTTTTTT
TRBD1 | TRBJ1-6 | TRBV6-5 | NA | CAAQGTYNSPLHF | TGTGCCGCACAGGGGACCTATAATTCACCCCTCCACTTT
NA | TRBJ2-7 | TRBV5-6 | NA | CASSVTVLTGEQYF | TGTGCCAGCAGCGTGACAGTCCTAACCGGGGAGCAGTACTTC
TRBD1 | TRBJ1-1 | TRBV13 | once | CASSLGRGRVNTEAFF | TGTGCCAGCAGCTTAGGGAGGGGGCGGGTGAACACTGAAGCTTTCTTT
NA | TRBJ1-1 | TRBV30 | NA | CAWDRNMNTEAFF | TGTGCCTGGGACAGAAACATGAACACTGAAGCTTTCTTT
TRBD2 | TRBJ2-3 | TRBV2 | NA | CASTVGLASDTQYF | TGTGCCAGCACAGTAGGACTAGCAAGCGATACGCAGTATTTT
TRBD1 | TRBJ1-2 | TRBV19 | NA | CASSPDRDPSNYGYTF | TGTGCCAGTAGTCCGGACAGGGACCCTTCTAACTATGGCTACACCTTC
TRBD2 | TRBJ2-7 | TRBV5-6 | NA | CASSPVGLTSGHYEQYF | TGTGCCAGCAGTCCAGTAGGCTTAACTAGCGGCCACTACGAGCAGTACTTC
NA | TRBJ1-1 | TRBV19 | NA | CASSKAQGRDTEAFF | TGTGCCAGTAGTAAAGCTCAGGGGAGGGACACTGAAGCTTTCTTT
TRBD1 | TRBJ1-2 | TRBV7-2 | few | CASSLGGQARLYGYTF | TGTGCCAGCAGCTTAGGGGGACAGGCTCGGCTCTATGGCTACACCTTC